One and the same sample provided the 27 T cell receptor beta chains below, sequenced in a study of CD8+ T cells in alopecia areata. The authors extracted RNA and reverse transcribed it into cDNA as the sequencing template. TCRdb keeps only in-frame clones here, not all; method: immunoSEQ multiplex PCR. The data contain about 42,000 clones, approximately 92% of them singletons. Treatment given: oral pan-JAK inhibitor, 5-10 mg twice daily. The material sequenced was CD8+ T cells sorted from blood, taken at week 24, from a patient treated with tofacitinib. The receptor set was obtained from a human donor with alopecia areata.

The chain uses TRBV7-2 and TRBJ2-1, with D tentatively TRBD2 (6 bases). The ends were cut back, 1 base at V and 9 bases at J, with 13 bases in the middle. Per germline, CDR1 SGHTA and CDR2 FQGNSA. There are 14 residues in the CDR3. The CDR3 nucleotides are TGTGCCAGCAGCTTAGGACTAGATTTGGGTGAGCAGTTCTTC. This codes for CASSLGLDLGEQFF.

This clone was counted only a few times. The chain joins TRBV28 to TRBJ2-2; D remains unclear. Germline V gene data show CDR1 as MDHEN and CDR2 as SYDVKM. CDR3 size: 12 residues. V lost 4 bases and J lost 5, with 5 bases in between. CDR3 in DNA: TGTGCCAGCAGTTACCAAACCGGGGAGCTGTTTTTT. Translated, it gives CASSYQTGELFF.

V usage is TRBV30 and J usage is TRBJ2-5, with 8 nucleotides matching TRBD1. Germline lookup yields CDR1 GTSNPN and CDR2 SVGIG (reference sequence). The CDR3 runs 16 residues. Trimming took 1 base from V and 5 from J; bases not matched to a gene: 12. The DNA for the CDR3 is TGTGCCTGGAGTGGGGCTGGGGCAGGGGGCTTGGAGACCCAGTACTTC. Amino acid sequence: CAWSGAGAGGLETQYF. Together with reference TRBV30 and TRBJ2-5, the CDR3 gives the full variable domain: SQTIHQWPATLVQPVGSPLSLECTVEGTSNPNLYWYRQAAGRGLQLLFYSVGIGQISSEVPQNLSASRPQDRQFILSSKKLLLSDSGFYLCAWSGAGAGGLETQYFGPGTRLLVL.

In DNA form, the CDR3 reads TGCGCCAGCAGCCTCGCTAGCGGCGGATCCTACGAGCAGTACTTC. Translating it yields CASSLASGGSYEQYF. The chain joins TRBV4-3 to TRBJ2-7; 7 bases are shared with TRBD2. This CDR3 spans 15 amino acids. V shed 4 bases, J shed 1 base, and the junction held 7 bases outside the gene matches. In germline, CDR1 is LGHNA, CDR2 YSLEER.

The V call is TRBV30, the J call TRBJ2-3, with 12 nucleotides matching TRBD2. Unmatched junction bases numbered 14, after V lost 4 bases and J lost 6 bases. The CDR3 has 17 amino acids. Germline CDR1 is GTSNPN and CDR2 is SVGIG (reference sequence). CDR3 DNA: TGTGCCTGGAATCCCCTAGCGGGGGGGCAGTCAATGGATACGCAGTATTTT. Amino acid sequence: CAWNPLAGGQSMDTQYF.

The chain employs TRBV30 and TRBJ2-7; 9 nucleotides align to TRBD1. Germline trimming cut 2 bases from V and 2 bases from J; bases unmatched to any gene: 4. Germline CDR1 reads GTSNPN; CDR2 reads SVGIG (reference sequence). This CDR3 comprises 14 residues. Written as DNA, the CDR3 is TGTGCCTGGAGTTCAGGGACAGGGACCTACGAGCAGTACTTC. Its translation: CAWSSGTGTYEQYF.

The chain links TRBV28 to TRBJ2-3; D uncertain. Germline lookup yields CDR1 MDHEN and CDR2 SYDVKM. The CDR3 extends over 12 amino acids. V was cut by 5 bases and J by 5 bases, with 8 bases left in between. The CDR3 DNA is TGTGCCAGCAGTCTGGTGGGAGATACGCAGTATTTT. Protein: CASSLVGDTQYF.

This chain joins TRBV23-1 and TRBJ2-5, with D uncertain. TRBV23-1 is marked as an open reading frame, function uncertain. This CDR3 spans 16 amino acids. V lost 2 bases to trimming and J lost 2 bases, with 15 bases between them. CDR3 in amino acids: CASSQRQPPFQETQYF. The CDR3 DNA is TGCGCCAGCAGTCAACGCCAACCACCTTTTCAAGAGACCCAGTACTTC.

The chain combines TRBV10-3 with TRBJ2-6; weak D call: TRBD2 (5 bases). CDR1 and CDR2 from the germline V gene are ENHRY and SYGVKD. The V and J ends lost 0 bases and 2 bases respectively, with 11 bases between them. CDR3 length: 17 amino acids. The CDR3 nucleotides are TGTGCCATCAGTGAGTCGAATTCGGGAACTGGGGCCAACGTCCTGACTTTC. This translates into CAISESNSGTGANVLTF.

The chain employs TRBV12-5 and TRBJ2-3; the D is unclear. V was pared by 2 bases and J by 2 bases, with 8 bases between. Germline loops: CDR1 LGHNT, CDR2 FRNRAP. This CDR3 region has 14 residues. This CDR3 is CASGLPSPTDTQYF. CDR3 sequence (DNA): TGTGCTAGTGGTTTGCCTTCCCCCACAGATACGCAGTATTTT. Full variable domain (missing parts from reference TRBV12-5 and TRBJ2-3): DARVTQTPRHKVTEMGQEVTMRCQPILGHNTVFWYRQTMMQGLELLAYFRNRAPLDDSGMPKDRFSAEMPDATLATLKIQPSEPRDSAVYFCASGLPSPTDTQYFGPGTRLTVL.

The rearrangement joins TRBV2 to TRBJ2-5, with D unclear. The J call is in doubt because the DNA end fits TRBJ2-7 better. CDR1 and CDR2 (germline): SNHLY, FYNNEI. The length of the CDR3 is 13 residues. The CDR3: CAAVPPSSYEQYF. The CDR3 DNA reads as TGTGCTGCCGTACCCCCTAGCTCCTACGAGCAGTACTTC.

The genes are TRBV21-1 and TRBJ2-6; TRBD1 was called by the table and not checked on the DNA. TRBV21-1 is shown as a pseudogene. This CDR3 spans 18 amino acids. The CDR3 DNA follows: TGTGCCAGCAGCAAAGAGGGACAGGGGACGTCTGGGGCCAACGTCCTGACTTTC. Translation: CASSKEGQGTSGANVLTF.

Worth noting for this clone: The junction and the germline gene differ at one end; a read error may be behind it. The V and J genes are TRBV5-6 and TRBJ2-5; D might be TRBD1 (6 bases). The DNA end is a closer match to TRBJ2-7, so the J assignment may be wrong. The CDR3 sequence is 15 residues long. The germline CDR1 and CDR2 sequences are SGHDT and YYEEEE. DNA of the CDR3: TGTGCCAGCAGCACTATGGACAGTCCCTCCCACGAGCAGTACTTC. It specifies CASSTMDSPSHEQYF.

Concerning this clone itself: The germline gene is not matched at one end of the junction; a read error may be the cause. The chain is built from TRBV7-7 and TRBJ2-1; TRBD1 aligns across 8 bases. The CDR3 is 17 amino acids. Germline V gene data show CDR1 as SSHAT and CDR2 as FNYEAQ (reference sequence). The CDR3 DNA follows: TGTGCTAGCAGCCAATCTGAGACAGGGGTTATGGGCAATGAGCAGTTCTTC. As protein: CASSQSETGVMGNEQFF.

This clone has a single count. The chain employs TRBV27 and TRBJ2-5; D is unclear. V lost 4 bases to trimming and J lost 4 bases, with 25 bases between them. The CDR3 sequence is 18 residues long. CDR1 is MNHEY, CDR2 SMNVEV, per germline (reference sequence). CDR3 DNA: TGTGCCAGCAGTTCGCACCTGACGGGCCTCCGAACTGGAGAGACCCAGTACTTC. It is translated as CASSSHLTGLRTGETQYF.

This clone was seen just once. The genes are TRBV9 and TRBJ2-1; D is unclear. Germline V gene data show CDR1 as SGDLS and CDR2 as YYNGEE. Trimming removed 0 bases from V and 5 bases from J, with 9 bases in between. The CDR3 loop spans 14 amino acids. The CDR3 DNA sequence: TGTGCCAGCAGCGTAGAGTGGGGTCACAATGAGCAGTTCTTC. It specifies CASSVEWGHNEQFF. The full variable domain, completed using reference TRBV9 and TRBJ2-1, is DSGVTQTPKHLITATGQRVTLRCSPRSGDLSVYWYQQSLDQGLQFLIQYYNGEERAKGNILERFSAQQFPDLHSELNLSSLELGDSALYFCASSVEWGHNEQFFGPGTRLTVL.

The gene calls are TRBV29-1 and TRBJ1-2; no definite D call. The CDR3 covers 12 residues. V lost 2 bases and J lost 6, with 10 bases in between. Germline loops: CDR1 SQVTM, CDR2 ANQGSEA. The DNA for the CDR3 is TGCAGCGTTGAACCCGGGGATCATGGCTACACCTTC. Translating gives CSVEPGDHGYTF.

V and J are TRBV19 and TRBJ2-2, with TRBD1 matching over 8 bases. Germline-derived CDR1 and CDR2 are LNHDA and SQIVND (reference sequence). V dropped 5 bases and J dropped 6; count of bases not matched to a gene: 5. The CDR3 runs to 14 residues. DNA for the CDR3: TGTGCCAGTAGTTCCGACAGGGGTGCCGGGGAGCTGTTTTTT. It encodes CASSSDRGAGELFF.

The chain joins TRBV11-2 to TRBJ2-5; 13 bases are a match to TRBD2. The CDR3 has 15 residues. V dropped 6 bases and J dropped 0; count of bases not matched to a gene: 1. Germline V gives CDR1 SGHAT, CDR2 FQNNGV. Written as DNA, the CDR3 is TGTGCCAGCAGGGGGACTAGCGGGGACCAAGAGACCCAGTACTTC. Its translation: CASRGTSGDQETQYF. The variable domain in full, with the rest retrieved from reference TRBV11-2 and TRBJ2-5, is EAGVAQSPRYKIIEKRQSVAFWCNPISGHATLYWYQQILGQGPKLLIQFQNNGVVDDSQLPKDRFSAERLKGVDSTLKIQPAKLEDSAVYLCASRGTSGDQETQYFGPGTRLLVL.

The CDR3, as DNA: TGTGCCAGCAGTGAAAGCGTGGGCAGGGTTTACGAGCAGTACTTC. The encoded protein is CASSESVGRVYEQYF. The V call is TRBV2, the J call TRBJ2-7; D is possibly TRBD1 (5 bases). This CDR3 comprises 15 residues. Per the germline V gene, CDR1 is SNHLY and CDR2 is FYNNEI. Trimming took off 2 bases at V and 4 bases at J, with 15 bases between the two ends.

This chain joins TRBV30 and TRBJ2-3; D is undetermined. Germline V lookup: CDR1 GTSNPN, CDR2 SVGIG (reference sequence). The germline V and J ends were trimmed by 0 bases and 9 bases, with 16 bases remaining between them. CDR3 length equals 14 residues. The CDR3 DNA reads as TGTGCCTGGAGTGTCTCGTTTGAGCTAACGACGCAGTATTTT. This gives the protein CAWSVSFELTTQYF.

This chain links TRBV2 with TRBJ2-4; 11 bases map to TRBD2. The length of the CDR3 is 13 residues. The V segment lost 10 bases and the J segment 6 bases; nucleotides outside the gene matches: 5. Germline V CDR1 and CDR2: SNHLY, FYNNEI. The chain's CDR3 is CATLGTSGNIQYF. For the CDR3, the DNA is TGTGCCACCCTCGGGACTAGCGGAAACATTCAGTACTTC.

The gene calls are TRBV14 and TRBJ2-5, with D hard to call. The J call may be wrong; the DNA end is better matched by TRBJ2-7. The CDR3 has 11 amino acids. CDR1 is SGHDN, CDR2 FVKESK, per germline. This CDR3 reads CASSLHYEQYF. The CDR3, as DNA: TGTGCCAGCAGCCTTCACTACGAGCAGTACTTC.

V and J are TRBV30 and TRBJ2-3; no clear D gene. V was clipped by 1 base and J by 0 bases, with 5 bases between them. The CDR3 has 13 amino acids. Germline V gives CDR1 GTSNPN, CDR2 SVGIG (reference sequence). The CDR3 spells CAWSGYSTDTQYF. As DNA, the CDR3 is TGTGCCTGGAGTGGCTACAGCACAGATACGCAGTATTTT.

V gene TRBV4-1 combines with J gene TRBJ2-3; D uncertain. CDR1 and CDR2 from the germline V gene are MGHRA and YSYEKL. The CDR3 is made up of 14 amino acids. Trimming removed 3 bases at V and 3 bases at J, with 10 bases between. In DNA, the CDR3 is TGCGCCAGCAGCCATGGGCTCGGTACAGATACGCAGTATTTT. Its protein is CASSHGLGTDTQYF.

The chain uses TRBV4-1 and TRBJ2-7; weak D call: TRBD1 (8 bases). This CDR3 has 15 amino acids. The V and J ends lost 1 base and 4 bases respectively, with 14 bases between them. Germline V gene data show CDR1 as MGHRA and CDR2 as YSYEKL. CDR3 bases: TGCGCCAGCAGCCAAGGTCTACAGGGGGGGTACGAGCAGTACTTC. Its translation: CASSQGLQGGYEQYF.

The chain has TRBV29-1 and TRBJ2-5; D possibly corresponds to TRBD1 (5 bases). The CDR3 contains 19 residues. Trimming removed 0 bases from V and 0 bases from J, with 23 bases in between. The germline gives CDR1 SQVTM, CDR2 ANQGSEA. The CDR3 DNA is TGCAGCGTTGAAGATCCCTATACCACAAGGGGCGGCGACCAAGAGACCCAGTACTTC. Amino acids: CSVEDPYTTRGGDQETQYF.